The rows below give T cell receptor beta chains drawn from one sample of a study of low-dose radiotherapy and immunotherapy resistance in tumors. TCRdb re-called the reads with MiXCR, one entry per CDR3 protein. The sample shows under 110,000 distinct CDR3 sequences, around 21% of them seen only once. The sequences come from PBMCs, collected after low-dose radiotherapy plus immunotherapy. The receptors stem from a male donor with prostate cancer. Each CDR3 is given with its conserved first and last residue. A D gene is named only where the DNA matches it firmly. Size tells how often a clone was seen (once, few, many) or the class of an expanded clone, and some rows leave it out.

v_gene	j_gene	abundance	d_gene	CDR3nt	CDR3aa
TRBV5-1	TRBJ2-6	many	TRBD1	TGCGCCAGCAGCTTGGCCACAGGGGGATCTGGGGCCAACGTCCTGACTTTC	CASSLATGGSGANVLTF
TRBV15	TRBJ1-5	many	TRBD1	TGTGCCACCAGCAGAGAGAGACAGGGATGGGGTAGCAATCAGCCCCAGCATTTT	CATSRERQGWGSNQPQHF
TRBV6-2/TRBV6-3	TRBJ2-2	many	-	TGTGCCAGCAGTACCCGGGGGGCTCACACCGGGGAGCTGTTTTTT	CASSTRGAHTGELFF
TRBV29-1	TRBJ2-3	many	-	TGCAGCAAACAGGGTAGCACAGATACGCAGTATTTT	CSKQGSTDTQYF
TRBV4-1	TRBJ2-1	many	TRBD2	TGCGCCAGCAGCCCTACTAGCGGGGGAAGGTATGAGCAGTTCTTC	CASSPTSGGRYEQFF
TRBV6-5	TRBJ1-1	few	-	TGTGCCAGCAGGGAAGTTGCATCTGAAGCTTTCTTT	CASREVASEAFF
TRBV4-1	TRBJ1-5	-	-	TGCGCCAGCAGCCAACCGGGGACTAGGCAGCCCCAGCATTTT	CASSQPGTRQPQHF
TRBV19	TRBJ1-2	many	TRBD1	TGTGCCAGTAGTCCAAGGACAGGGAGCTATGGCTACACCTTC	CASSPRTGSYGYTF
TRBV5-4	TRBJ2-1	many	-	TGTGCCAGCAGCTTAGGGGGGGTGCAGCCCAATGAGCAGTTCTTC	CASSLGGVQPNEQFF
TRBV6-5	TRBJ1-2	many	-	TGTGCCAGCAGAAATTCCGGCACCCTGGGTGGCTACACCTTC	CASRNSGTLGGYTF
TRBV7-6	TRBJ2-2	-	TRBD2	TGTGCCAGCAGCCTTACGGGACTAGCGGGATCTATGCAAACCGGGGAGCTGTTTTTT	CASSLTGLAGSMQTGELFF
TRBV10-3	TRBJ1-2	few	-	TGTGCCATCAGCCCTAGGGGGGACTATGGCTACACCTTC	CAISPRGDYGYTF
TRBV12-5	TRBJ2-7	many	-	TGTGCTAGCGCCGGGGGCTATAACGAGCAGTACTTC	CASAGGYNEQYF
TRBV6-2/TRBV6-3	TRBJ2-7	few	-	TGTGCCAGCAGTCCGCGGAGTTCTATGTACGAGCAGTACTTC	CASSPRSSMYEQYF
TRBV5-4	TRBJ2-5	many	TRBD2	TGTGCCAGCAGCCCCTATGCTAGCGGGGGCCTTCAAGAGACCCAGTACTTC	CASSPYASGGLQETQYF
TRBV7-9	TRBJ1-1	-	-	TGTGCCAGCAGCCTCATCCAAAACACTGAAGCTTTCTTT	CASSLIQNTEAFF
TRBV23-1	TRBJ2-7	many	-	TGCGCCAGCAGTCAGCAAGCACAGGCAGCTGCCTTTTCCTACGAGCAGTACTTC	CASSQQAQAAAFSYEQYF
TRBV11-2	TRBJ2-4	once	-	TGTGCCAGCAGCCCCCTGGCGGGACCTAAAAACATTCAGTACTTC	CASSPLAGPKNIQYF
TRBV15	TRBJ2-5	many	TRBD1	TGTGCCACCAGCAGATCGACAGGGTCCCAAGAGACCCAGTACTTC	CATSRSTGSQETQYF
TRBV6-5	TRBJ2-2	many	-	TGTGCCAGCAGTCCATGGGTGAGCACCGGGGAGCTGTTTTTT	CASSPWVSTGELFF
TRBV27	TRBJ1-2	many	-	TGTGCCAGCCGCTCTGAAGGGGATGGCTACACCTTC	CASRSEGDGYTF
TRBV7-2	TRBJ2-5	-	TRBD2	TGTGCCAGCAGCTCCAGGACTAGCCCCGAGACCCAGTACTTC	CASSSRTSPETQYF
TRBV7-9	TRBJ1-1	many	-	TGTGCCAGCAGCGCGGGACGGACCACTGAAGCTTTCTTT	CASSAGRTTEAFF
TRBV7-8	TRBJ2-1	many	-	TGTGCCAGCAGCTTAGCGGGTGGTGAGCAGTTCTTC	CASSLAGGEQFF
TRBV12-3/TRBV12-4	TRBJ2-1	many	-	TGTGCCAGCATCGGGGTGGGCAATGAGCAGTTCTTC	CASIGVGNEQFF
TRBV19	TRBJ2-2	many	TRBD2	TGTGCCAGTAGTATGGGGAGGGCGAACACCGGGGAGCTGTTTTTT	CASSMGRANTGELFF
TRBV5-1	TRBJ2-7	few	-	TGCGCCAGCAGCTTGGTTCGGTTAGACAAGCACGAGCAGTACTTC	CASSLVRLDKHEQYF
TRBV10-3	TRBJ1-1	many	-	TGTGCCATCAGGGATGGGGGAAAGACTGAAGCTTTCTTT	CAIRDGGKTEAFF
TRBV15	TRBJ2-1	many	-	TGTGCCACCAGAAGCACCGGGGACAATGAGCAGTTCTTC	CATRSTGDNEQFF
TRBV7-8	TRBJ2-7	many	TRBD2	TGTGCCAGCAGCCTAGAACAGGGACTAGCCTACGAGCAGTACTTC	CASSLEQGLAYEQYF
TRBV25-1	TRBJ2-4	many	TRBD2	TGTGCCAGCAGTGATCGCACTAGCGGGGGCTCCAACATTCAGTACTTC	CASSDRTSGGSNIQYF
TRBV12-3/TRBV12-4	TRBJ2-1	many	-	TGTGCCAGCAGTCCAGCCTCGGGGGCAAGATACAATGAGCAGTTCTTC	CASSPASGARYNEQFF
TRBV13	TRBJ2-1	many	-	TGTGCCAGCACCTCAATGTGGGGAGGTGAGCAGTTCTTC	CASTSMWGGEQFF
TRBV27	TRBJ2-1	many	TRBD1	TGTGCCAGCAGTACTCGGACAGGCTCCTACAATGAGCAGTTCTTC	CASSTRTGSYNEQFF
TRBV20-1	TRBJ2-1	-	TRBD2	TGCAGCGCGTATCTAGCGGGGGGTAACTATGAGCAGTTCTTC	CSAYLAGGNYEQFF
TRBV12-3/TRBV12-4	TRBJ2-1	many	-	TGTGCCAGCAGTTTGGAGACTAGCAATGAGCAGTTCTTC	CASSLETSNEQFF
TRBV5-1	TRBJ2-7	many	-	TGCGCCAGCAGCTTGGAACCAGAATACGAGCAGTACTTC	CASSLEPEYEQYF
TRBV12-3/TRBV12-4	TRBJ2-5	many	-	TGTGCCAGCAGTTCGGGGGCCCGGGAGACCCAGTACTTC	CASSSGARETQYF
TRBV6-2/TRBV6-3	TRBJ2-2	many	-	TGTGCCAGCACCAGGGGAGCCGGGGAGCTGTTTTTT	CASTRGAGELFF
TRBV7-3	TRBJ2-7	-	-	TGTGCCAGCAGCCCATCAGAAGGCGCAAATTCCTACGAGCAGTACTTC	CASSPSEGANSYEQYF
TRBV19	TRBJ1-1	many	-	TGTGCCAGTAGTATATACGGTATGAACACTGAAGCTTTCTTT	CASSIYGMNTEAFF
TRBV19	TRBJ2-3	many	TRBD2	TGTGCCAGTAGTATAGCAACTAGCGGGCGCACAGATACGCAGTATTTT	CASSIATSGRTDTQYF
TRBV24-1	TRBJ2-3	many	TRBD1	TGTGCCACCAGTGATGCCGGGACAGGGGAAATAGGTGCGCAGTATTTT	CATSDAGTGEIGAQYF
TRBV3-1	TRBJ2-1	many	-	TGTGCCAGCAGCCAAGATTACGGAAATGAGCAGTTCTTC	CASSQDYGNEQFF
TRBV28	TRBJ2-2	-	-	TGTGCCGGCAGTTTGGTACAGGGAGGCACCGGGGAGCTGTTTTTT	CAGSLVQGGTGELFF
TRBV6-2/TRBV6-3	TRBJ2-3	many	-	TGTGCCGCGGGTCGACGCACAGATACGCAGTATTTT	CAAGRRTDTQYF
TRBV18	TRBJ2-2	-	-	TGTGCCAGCTCACCGGCAATGGGCACCGGGGAGCTGTTTTTT	CASSPAMGTGELFF
TRBV12-3/TRBV12-4	TRBJ2-5	many	-	TGTGCCAGCAGTTTAGGTCAGAAAGAGACCCAGTACTTC	CASSLGQKETQYF
TRBV7-8	TRBJ2-7	many	-	TGTGCCAGCAGCTCGCCGTTCGGGGAGCAGTACTTC	CASSSPFGEQYF
TRBV13	TRBJ2-7	many	-	TGTGCCAGCAGCCGGGGGTTGCGGCACGAGCAGTACTTC	CASSRGLRHEQYF
TRBV18	TRBJ1-1	many	-	TGTGCCAGCTCACCACGGGCGGTAAACACTGAAGCTTTCTTT	CASSPRAVNTEAFF
TRBV7-2	TRBJ2-7	few	-	TGTGCCAGCAGCCAGACATCGTCCGGGGGAGAGCAGTACTTC	CASSQTSSGGEQYF
TRBV2	TRBJ1-1	many	-	TGTGCCAGCAGATGGACTGTGAACACTGAAGCTTTCTTT	CASRWTVNTEAFF
TRBV29-1	TRBJ1-5	many	TRBD1	TGCAGCGTTGAAGAATCGGGGACAGGGAGTCAGCCCCAGCATTTT	CSVEESGTGSQPQHF